These 32 T cell receptor beta chains came from one sample sequenced in a study of T cell responses to AZD1222 COVID-19 vaccine. Assay: immunoSEQ multiplex PCR; the TCRdb copy retains only in-frame clones and omits some. This sample has more than 60,000 clones, with around 90% found just once. Sequences were derived from peripheral blood, sampled 28 days after the second AZD1222 dose. The receptors here all came from an adult who received the AZD1222 COVID-19 vaccine.

V is TRBV27 and J is TRBJ1-2; perhaps TRBD1 as D (6 bases). Between the trimmed V and J ends, which lost 2 bases and 0 bases, there was a span of 10 bases. This CDR3 has 15 amino acids. The V gene's germline CDR1 is MNHEY and CDR2 SMNVEV (reference sequence). The CDR3 DNA reads as TGTGCCAGCAGTTTAAAGACAGGTTCTAACTATGGCTACACCTTC. This codes for CASSLKTGSNYGYTF.

There are a few counts of this clone. This rearrangement joins TRBV18 to TRBJ1-3, with unresolved D. V was shortened by 3 bases and J by 0 bases, with 15 bases between the two germline ends. The CDR3 extends over 17 amino acids. Germline V lookup: CDR1 KGHSH, CDR2 LQKENI. This CDR3 reads CASSPRTAELSGNTIYF. The CDR3 DNA reads TGTGCCAGCTCACCGCGAACAGCGGAACTCTCTGGAAACACCATATATTTT.

This chain links TRBV6-1 with TRBJ1-6; D is unclear. V gave up 1 base and J gave up 10 bases, with 11 bases separating them. Germline-derived CDR1 and CDR2 are MNHNS and SASEGT. This CDR3 has 14 amino acids. CDR3 bases: TGTGCCAGCAGTGAAGGAGATGTACCGTCACCCCTCCACTTT. This gives the protein CASSEGDVPSPLHF.

V and J are TRBV24-1 and TRBJ2-3; D remains ambiguous. Trimming took off 9 bases at V and 2 bases at J, with 14 bases between the two ends. Per the germline V gene, CDR1 is KGHDR and CDR2 is SFDVKD. CDR3 length: 14 residues. The DNA for the CDR3 is TGTGCCACCGCGACGGGTTGGGACACAGATACGCAGTATTTT. Translated: CATATGWDTDTQYF.

Only a few counts were recorded for this clone. The chain couples TRBV7-2 to TRBJ1-3; a possible D gene is TRBD1 (5 bases). Germline CDR1 SGHTA, CDR2 FQGNSA. The CDR3 has 14 residues. Trimming cost V 1 base and J 3 bases, with 7 bases left between them. In DNA, the CDR3 is TGTGCCAGCAGCTTAGAAGGGGTTGGAAACACCATATATTTT. Amino acids: CASSLEGVGNTIYF.

This chain joins TRBV24-1 and TRBJ1-4; D might be TRBD1 (6 bases). V was cut by 0 bases and J by 5 bases, with 9 bases left in between. CDR1 and CDR2 (germline): KGHDR, SFDVKD. This CDR3 comprises 15 residues. The DNA of the CDR3 is TGTGCCACCAGTGATTTGAGGGACACCAATGAAAAACTGTTTTTT. It specifies CATSDLRDTNEKLFF.

This chain links TRBV5-1 with TRBJ1-2; tentative D call: TRBD1 (5 bases). V lost 0 bases to trimming and J lost 4 bases, with 16 bases between them. The V gene's germline CDR1 is SGHRS and CDR2 YFSETQ. This CDR3 has 16 residues. The CDR3 DNA reads TGCGCCAGCAGCTTGGCCCCCACAGGATTAACCTATGGCTACACCTTC. This translates into CASSLAPTGLTYGYTF. Complete variable domain (other parts from reference TRBV5-1 and TRBJ1-2): KAGVTQTPRYLIKTRGQQVTLSCSPISGHRSVSWYQQTPGQGLQFLFEYFSETQRNKGNFPGRFSGRQFSNSRSEMNVSTLELGDSALYLCASSLAPTGLTYGYTFGSGTRLTVV.

The CDR3 sequence is CASGDGPPNSPLHF. The CDR3 nucleotides are TGTGCCAGCGGAGACGGGCCCCCCAATTCACCCCTCCACTTT. The chain has TRBV6-5 and TRBJ1-6; D is ambiguous. The V and J ends lost 8 bases and 7 bases respectively, with 15 bases between them. The germline V gene has CDR1 MNHEY and CDR2 SVGAGI. There are 14 residues in the CDR3.

Written as DNA, the CDR3 is TGTGCCAGCAGCTTAGGGATCGGGAGTGGAAACACCATATATTTT. As protein: CASSLGIGSGNTIYF. This chain uses TRBV11-2 with TRBJ1-3; the D is unclear. Trimming cost V 1 base and J 3 bases, with 10 bases left between them. The length of the CDR3 is 15 residues. Germline V gives CDR1 SGHAT, CDR2 FQNNGV. Supplemented by reference TRBV11-2 and TRBJ1-3, the full variable domain reads EAGVAQSPRYKIIEKRQSVAFWCNPISGHATLYWYQQILGQGPKLLIQFQNNGVVDDSQLPKDRFSAERLKGVDSTLKIQPAKLEDSAVYLCASSLGIGSGNTIYFGEGSWLTVV.

The chain couples TRBV9 to TRBJ2-2; possibly TRBD2 for D (5 bases). There are 16 residues in the CDR3. From germline, CDR1 is SGDLS and CDR2 YYNGEE. V lost 0 bases, J lost 0 bases, and 9 bases lay in between. The CDR3 bases are TGTGCCAGCAGCGTAGCCGGGGAGTCGAACACCGGGGAGCTGTTTTTT. Amino acid sequence: CASSVAGESNTGELFF.

The rearrangement uses TRBV9 and TRBJ2-3; D call uncertain. CDR3 length: 18 residues. Germline CDR1 reads SGDLS; CDR2 reads YYNGEE. Trimming cost V 1 base and J 0 bases, with 18 bases left between them. Written as DNA, the CDR3 is TGTGCCAGCAGCGTAAGGGCTTACGTATTCCAAAGCACAGATACGCAGTATTTT. This sequence encodes CASSVRAYVFQSTDTQYF. The full variable domain, with the rest looked up from reference TRBV9 and TRBJ2-3, is DSGVTQTPKHLITATGQRVTLRCSPRSGDLSVYWYQQSLDQGLQFLIQYYNGEERAKGNILERFSAQQFPDLHSELNLSSLELGDSALYFCASSVRAYVFQSTDTQYFGPGTRLTVL.

This chain connects TRBV27 to TRBJ2-1; 13 positions agree with TRBD2. This CDR3 spans 15 amino acids. The ends lost 5 bases at V and 12 bases at J; junction bases unmatched: 10. CDR1 and CDR2 from the germline V gene are MNHEY and SMNVEV (reference sequence). CDR3 in amino acids: CASSPSGLAGVGQFF. As DNA, the CDR3 is TGTGCCAGCAGTCCCTCTGGACTAGCGGGGGTAGGGCAGTTCTTC.

CDR3 residues: CASSLTQSTDTQYF. The CDR3 region has the DNA TGTGCCAGTAGTCTGACACAATCCACAGATACGCAGTATTTT. This chain joins TRBV19 and TRBJ2-3, with no clear D. With 5 bases removed from V and 2 bases from J, the gap between germline ends came to 11 bases. The CDR3 totals 14 residues. Per germline, CDR1 LNHDA and CDR2 SQIVND (reference sequence). The whole variable domain, remainder taken from reference TRBV19 and TRBJ2-3, is DGGITQSPKYLFRKEGQNVTLSCEQNLNHDAMYWYRQDPGQGLRLIYYSQIVNDFQKGDIAEGYSVSREKKESFPLTVTSAQKNPTAFYLCASSLTQSTDTQYFGPGTRLTVL.

The chain links TRBV5-1 to TRBJ2-5; 11 bases agree with TRBD2. CDR3 length equals 17 residues. After removal of 2 bases from V and 1 base from J, the junction contained 7 bases not matched to a gene. Germline V gene sequence: CDR1 SGHRS, CDR2 YFSETQ. CDR3 nucleotide sequence: TGCGCCAGCAGCTTCCTAGCGGGGGGAGCAGTCCAAGAGACCCAGTACTTC. Amino acids: CASSFLAGGAVQETQYF.

The rearrangement uses TRBV12-3 or TRBV12-4 and TRBJ2-7; D is possibly TRBD1 (5 bases). Deletions cut 2 bases from V and 4 bases from J, with 6 bases between. The CDR3 loop spans 12 amino acids. The CDR3 coding sequence is TGTGCCAGCAGTTTAACAGGATACGAGCAGTACTTC. Its protein product is CASSLTGYEQYF.

The sample holds a few counts of this clone. The chain is built from TRBV7-2 and TRBJ1-5; a weak D match, TRBD1 (6 bases). Per the germline V gene, CDR1 is SGHTA and CDR2 is FQGNSA. The CDR3 is made up of 15 amino acids. The germline V and J ends were trimmed by 1 base and 5 bases, with 12 bases remaining between them. The CDR3 nucleotides read TGTGCCAGCAGCTTAGAACGGACAGCGCATCAGCCCCAGCATTTT. As protein: CASSLERTAHQPQHF. Full variable domain (missing parts from reference TRBV7-2 and TRBJ1-5): GAGVSQSPSNKVTEKGKDVELRCDPISGHTALYWYRQSLGQGLEFLIYFQGNSAPDKSGLPSDRFSAERTGGSVSTLTIQRTQQEDSAVYLCASSLERTAHQPQHFGDGTRLSIL.

This chain joins TRBV28 and TRBJ1-6; no reliable D call. CDR1 is MDHEN, CDR2 SYDVKM, per germline. This CDR3 has 13 residues. Trimming left V 6 bases short and J 6 bases short, with 9 bases between. CDR3 loop: CASSAVRNSPLHF. The DNA of the CDR3 is TGTGCCAGCAGCGCCGTCCGTAATTCACCCCTCCACTTT. Filled out from reference TRBV28 and TRBJ1-6, the complete variable domain reads DVKVTQSSRYLVKRTGEKVFLECVQDMDHENMFWYRQDPGLGLRLIYFSYDVKMKEKGDIPEGYSVSREKKERFSLILESASTNQTSMYLCASSAVRNSPLHFGNGTRLTVT.

The genes are TRBV7-9 and TRBJ2-3; no reliable D call. V shed 5 bases and J shed 4 bases, with 10 bases lying between them. Germline V gene data show CDR1 as SEHNR and CDR2 as FQNEAQ (reference sequence). This CDR3 contains 13 residues. CDR3 amino acids: CASSKTGPDTQYF. In DNA form, the CDR3 reads TGTGCCAGCAGCAAAACCGGGCCAGATACGCAGTATTTT. Complete variable domain (other parts from reference TRBV7-9 and TRBJ2-3): DTGVSQNPRHKITKRGQNVTFRCDPISEHNRLYWYRQTLGQGPEFLTYFQNEAQLEKSRLLSDRFSAERPKGSFSTLEIQRTEQGDSAMYLCASSKTGPDTQYFGPGTRLTVL.

The chain links TRBV24-1 to TRBJ1-5; D might be TRBD1 (6 bases). Trimming removed 4 bases at V and 4 bases at J, with 10 bases between. CDR1 and CDR2 (germline): KGHDR, SFDVKD. This CDR3 is 14 amino acids long. In DNA form, the CDR3 reads TGTGCCACCAGTGACACAGGGACTAATCAGCCCCAGCATTTT. Its translation: CATSDTGTNQPQHF.

This clone was counted once. The chain couples TRBV28 to TRBJ2-7, with 10 positions matching TRBD2. V was clipped by 5 bases and J by 5 bases; unmatched bases: 6. This CDR3 has 14 residues. The germline CDR1 and CDR2 sequences are MDHEN and SYDVKM. The CDR3 coding sequence is TGTGCCAGCAGTCTCACTAGCGGGGTTCACGAGCAGTACTTC. This sequence encodes CASSLTSGVHEQYF.

The rearrangement links TRBV2 to TRBJ2-2; maybe TRBD2 (6 bases). The CDR3 is 15 amino acids. V gave up 7 bases and J gave up 2 bases, with 14 bases separating them. Per the germline V gene, CDR1 is SNHLY and CDR2 is FYNNEI. The CDR3 spells CASKDSGLNTGELFF. CDR3 nucleotides: TGTGCCAGCAAAGACAGCGGACTAAACACCGGGGAGCTGTTTTTT.

The rearrangement links TRBV5-1 to TRBJ2-7; 8 bases match TRBD2. Germline V CDR1 and CDR2: SGHRS, YFSETQ. The CDR3 is 16 residues long. V lost 0 bases to trimming and J lost 6 bases; unmatched junction nucleotides: 11. CDR3 in DNA: TGCGCCAGCAGCTTGGGGGGGGCGGGGGGCCGTTCCGAGCAGTACTTC. Protein: CASSLGGAGGRSEQYF.

Comments on this clone: One end of the junction varies from germline; a read error may be responsible. The chain uses TRBV7-9 and TRBJ1-3, with D hard to call. The CDR3 extends over 14 amino acids. CDR1 is SEHNR, CDR2 FQNEAQ, per germline (reference sequence). CDR3 region: CASSRGRPGNTIYF. The CDR3 DNA sequence: TGTGCCAGCAGCCGCGGACGGCCTGGGAACACCATATATTTT.

Notes on this clone: The final CDR3 position lacks the conserved phenylalanine or tryptophan, pointing to a likely read error. No DNA is shown, since the ends of the CDR3 on it are uncertain; the CDR3 is the one TCRdb lists. This chain uses TRBV21-1 with TRBJ1-4; the D call of TRBD1 is as the table states it, not checked on the DNA. TRBV21-1 is shown as a pseudogene. The CDR3 region is 11 residues in length, termini included. This CDR3 reads CASSSRDRAGR.

The chain joins TRBV18 to TRBJ1-5; unclear D gene. Germline V gene data show CDR1 as KGHSH and CDR2 as LQKENI. With 1 base removed from V and 5 bases from J, the gap between germline ends came to 12 bases. This CDR3 has 15 amino acids. CDR3 sequence (DNA): TGTGCCAGCTCACCACAGGTATCGGTCGATCAGCCCCAGCATTTT. Encoded protein: CASSPQVSVDQPQHF.

The chain is built from TRBV27 and TRBJ2-6; 9 bases map to TRBD2. The junction had 9 bases not matched to a gene; V was cut back by 10 bases and J by 2 bases. The CDR3 runs to 16 residues. Germline lookup yields CDR1 MNHEY and CDR2 SMNVEV (reference sequence). CDR3: CATWREGRPGANVLTF. The CDR3 DNA sequence: TGTGCCACCTGGCGGGAGGGAAGGCCTGGGGCCAACGTCCTGACTTTC.

The gene calls are TRBV2 and TRBJ2-1; 8 positions match TRBD1. J gave up 7 bases and V 3 bases, and 8 bases lay outside the gene matches. Germline V lookup: CDR1 SNHLY, CDR2 FYNNEI. The CDR3 has 15 residues. CDR3 region: CASSEGQAYGNEQFF. DNA for the CDR3: TGTGCCAGCAGTGAGGGACAGGCCTATGGAAATGAGCAGTTCTTC.

J is TRBJ1-3 and V is TRBV28; no clear D. The CDR3 has 16 amino acids. Trimming stripped 3 bases from V and 3 bases from J, with 15 bases between. The germline gives CDR1 MDHEN, CDR2 SYDVKM. The CDR3 DNA sequence: TGTGCCAGCAGTTTCTCAAATGCCCTCGGTGGAAACACCATATATTTT. It yields the protein CASSFSNALGGNTIYF.

The chain is built from TRBV28 and TRBJ1-2; a possible D gene is TRBD1 (5 bases). Per the germline V gene, CDR1 is MDHEN and CDR2 is SYDVKM. This CDR3 comprises 13 residues. Trimming removed 6 bases at V and 0 bases at J, with 8 bases between. Here the CDR3 DNA reads TGTGCCAGCAGCGTCAGGGCTAACTATGGCTACACCTTC. Its protein is CASSVRANYGYTF.

The rearrangement uses TRBV29-1 and TRBJ2-1, with 7 bases fitting TRBD2. CDR1 and CDR2 (germline): SQVTM, ANQGSEA. V was pared by 6 bases and J by 6 bases, with 11 bases of the junction left unmatched. The CDR3 is 14 amino acids. The CDR3 is CSVAGTGGTNEQFF. CDR3 bases: TGCAGCGTCGCCGGGACCGGGGGGACCAATGAGCAGTTCTTC.

This chain joins TRBV5-1 and TRBJ1-2; 8 nucleotides match TRBD1. Germline lookup yields CDR1 SGHRS and CDR2 YFSETQ. The ends lost 4 bases at V and 7 bases at J; junction bases unmatched: 9. The CDR3 runs 14 residues. The CDR3: CASSGGQVGFGYTF. CDR3 DNA: TGCGCCAGCAGCGGGGGACAGGTAGGATTTGGCTACACCTTC.

This sequence joins TRBV19 and TRBJ1-2; TRBD1 might be the D (6 bases). The CDR3 is 14 amino acids. The germline CDR1 and CDR2 sequences are LNHDA and SQIVND (reference sequence). Deletions cut 5 bases from V and 0 bases from J, with 10 bases between. CDR3 loop: CASSVGTTNYGYTF. Here the CDR3 DNA reads TGTGCCAGTAGTGTGGGGACAACTAACTATGGCTACACCTTC.